A single sample gave rise to the 10 T cell receptor beta chains below, sequenced in a study of blood T cell repertoires in COVID-19. Sequencing was performed with immunoSEQ multiplex PCR; in TCRdb, only in-frame clones are kept and a portion is missing. The sample holds around 100,000 clones, approximately 90% seen once. Material: peripheral blood. The receptors come from a man between 50 and 59 years old in a cohort sampled during active COVID-19.

The J gene is TRBJ2-7, the V gene TRBV25-1; 10 bases fit TRBD2. CDR3 length: 17 amino acids. After removal of 9 bases from V and 1 base from J, the junction contained 15 bases not matched to a gene. Looked up from germline, CDR1 is MGHDK and CDR2 is SYGVNS. This CDR3 reads CARNPPLLAGRSYEQYV. The CDR3 DNA reads as TGTGCCAGGAATCCCCCACTACTAGCGGGGCGATCCTACGAGCAGTACGTC.

This sequence joins TRBV12-3 or TRBV12-4 and TRBJ2-2, with D possibly being TRBD2 (5 bases). The CDR3 spans 12 residues. V dropped 5 bases and J dropped 7 bases, with 8 bases sitting between them. CDR3 residues: CASSAEVGELFF. The CDR3 region has the DNA TGTGCCAGCAGTGCGGAGGTCGGGGAGCTGTTTTTT.

V and J are TRBV28 and TRBJ2-1; 8 bases map to TRBD2. The CDR3 runs 14 residues. The V and J ends lost 4 bases and 8 bases, in that order; junction bases with no gene match: 7. CDR1 is MDHEN, CDR2 SYDVKM, per germline. Here the CDR3 DNA reads TGTGCCAGCAGTTCTCTCGGGGGGGCCCATGAGCAGTTCTTC. This translates into CASSSLGGAHEQFF.

J is TRBJ2-3 and V is TRBV5-1; TRBD1 agrees at 7 bases. Germline CDR1 is SGHRS and CDR2 is YFSETQ. V gave up 4 bases and J gave up 2 bases; unmatched junction bases: 4. The CDR3 has 14 residues. CDR3 sequence reads: CASSTGQTTDTQYF. The CDR3 region has the DNA TGCGCCAGCAGCACGGGACAGACCACAGATACGCAGTATTTT.

The chain joins TRBV7-9 to TRBJ2-3, with 7 bases identical to TRBD1. This CDR3 is built from 17 residues. V gave up 5 bases and J gave up 2 bases; unmatched junction bases: 13. Germline V gene data show CDR1 as SEHNR and CDR2 as FQNEAQ (reference sequence). CDR3 coding DNA: TGTGCCAGCAGCGCGAGACCGGGACAGAGCTTCACAGATACGCAGTATTTT. Protein product: CASSARPGQSFTDTQYF.

This CDR3 is CASSRGLNYGYTF. In nucleotides, the CDR3 is TGTGCCAGCAGTAGGGGACTCAACTATGGCTACACCTTC. The V and J genes are TRBV6-4 and TRBJ1-2; weak D call: TRBD1 (5 bases). Germline lookup yields CDR1 MRHNA and CDR2 SNTAGT. The CDR3 contains 13 residues. Trimming shortened V by 5 bases and J by 2 bases, and 9 bases separated the two germline ends.

The rearrangement uses TRBV5-1 and TRBJ1-4, with TRBD1 matching 10 bases. The trim removed 3 bases at V and 8 bases at J, leaving 7 bases unmatched. This CDR3 spans 15 amino acids. The V gene's germline CDR1 is SGHRS and CDR2 YFSETQ. CDR3 sequence reads: CASSSRTGGREKLFF. The CDR3 DNA sequence: TGCGCCAGCAGCTCCCGGACAGGGGGTCGCGAAAAACTGTTTTTT.

The CDR3 region has the DNA TGTGCCACCAGCAGAGATTTGGCAGTCTCTGGAAACACCATATATTTT. Its protein is CATSRDLAVSGNTIYF. The V call is TRBV15, the J call TRBJ1-3; D gene unclear. Per the germline V gene, CDR1 is LNHNV and CDR2 is YYDKDF (reference sequence). The V gene lost 0 bases and the J gene lost 0 bases, with 9 bases spanning the gap. The CDR3 is 16 residues long.

The V gene is TRBV7-8, the J gene TRBJ2-3, with 10 bases lining up with TRBD1. CDR3 length equals 15 residues. The germline CDR1 and CDR2 sequences are SGHVS and FQNEAQ. After removal of 5 bases from V and 6 bases from J, the junction contained 8 bases not matched to a gene. CDR3 loop: CASSRGTGVMDTQYF. DNA of the CDR3: TGTGCCAGCAGCCGAGGGACAGGGGTCATGGATACGCAGTATTTT.

This clone came up once. The chain recombines TRBV20-1 with TRBJ2-7, with a tentative D call TRBD1 (6 bases). CDR3 size: 14 residues. With 3 bases removed from V and 2 bases from J, the gap between germline ends came to 14 bases. Germline V lookup: CDR1 DFQATT, CDR2 SNEGSKA (reference sequence). The CDR3 region has the DNA TGCAGTGCTAGTGCAGGGGCGTATGCCTACGAGCAGTACTTC. Translation gives CSASAGAYAYEQYF.